This T cell receptor (beta chain) was recovered during a study of T cell responses to AZD1222 COVID-19 vaccine. Clones were read by immunoSEQ multiplex PCR, and TCRdb kept only the in-frame ones, dropping some. The sample yields more than 110,000 clones, approximately 92% seen once. As concerns this clone: Its target is not known.

Regarding the study as a whole: When two AZD1222 doses had been given, Spike-specific TCR breadth and depth rose. A mostly white British donor set with more females was recruited, and clonal diversity was possibly underestimated.

The germline V gene encodes CDR1 SGHRS and CDR2 YFSETQ. This CDR3 comprises 14 residues. Trimming left V 0 bases short and J 8 bases short, with 12 bases between. The sample consisted of peripheral blood, taken on day 0 of AZD1222 vaccination. The rearrangement uses TRBV5-1 and TRBJ2-4, with TRBD2 as a possible D gene (6 bases). The receptor's source is an adult in good health. CDR3 nucleotide sequence: TGCGCCAGCAGCTTGGGGCAGGGAGGAGACATTCAGTACTTC. Its translation is CASSLGQGGDIQYF.